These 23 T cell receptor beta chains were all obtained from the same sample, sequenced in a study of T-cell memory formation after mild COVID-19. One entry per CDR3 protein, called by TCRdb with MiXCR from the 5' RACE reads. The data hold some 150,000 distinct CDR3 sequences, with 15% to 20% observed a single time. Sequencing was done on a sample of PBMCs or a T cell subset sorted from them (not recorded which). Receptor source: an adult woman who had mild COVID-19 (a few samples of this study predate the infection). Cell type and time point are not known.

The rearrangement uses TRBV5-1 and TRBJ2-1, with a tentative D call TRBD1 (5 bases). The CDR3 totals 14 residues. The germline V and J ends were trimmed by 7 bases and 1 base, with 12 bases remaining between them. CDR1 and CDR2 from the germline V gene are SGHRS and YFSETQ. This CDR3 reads CASGRGLSYNEQFF. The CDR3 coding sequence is TGCGCCAGCGGTAGGGGCCTTTCCTACAATGAGCAGTTCTTC.

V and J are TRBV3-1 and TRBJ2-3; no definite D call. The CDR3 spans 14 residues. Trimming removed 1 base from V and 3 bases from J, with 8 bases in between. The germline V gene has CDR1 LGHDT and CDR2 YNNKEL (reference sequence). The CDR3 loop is CASSQGPWTDTQYF. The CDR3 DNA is TGTGCCAGCAGCCAAGGACCATGGACAGATACGCAGTATTTT.

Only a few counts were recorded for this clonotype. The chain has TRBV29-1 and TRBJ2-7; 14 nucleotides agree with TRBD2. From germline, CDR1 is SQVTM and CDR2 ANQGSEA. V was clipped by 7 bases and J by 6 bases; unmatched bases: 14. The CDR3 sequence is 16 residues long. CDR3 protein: CSAVQPGLAGAIEQYF. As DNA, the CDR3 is TGCAGCGCTGTACAACCGGGACTAGCGGGAGCTATCGAGCAGTACTTC.

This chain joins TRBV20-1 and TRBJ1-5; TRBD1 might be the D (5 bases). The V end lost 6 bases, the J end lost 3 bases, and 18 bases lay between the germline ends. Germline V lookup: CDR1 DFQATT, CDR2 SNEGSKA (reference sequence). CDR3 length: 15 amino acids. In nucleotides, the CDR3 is TGCAGTGCCTTGGAAGGAGGGGTTTCCAATCAGCCCCAGCATTTT. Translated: CSALEGGVSNQPQHF.

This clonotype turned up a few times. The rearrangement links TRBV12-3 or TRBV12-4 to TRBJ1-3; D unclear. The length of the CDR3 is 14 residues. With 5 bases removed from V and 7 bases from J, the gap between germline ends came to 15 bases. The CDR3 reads CASSPVGAPNTIYF. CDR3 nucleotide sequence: TGTGCCAGCAGTCCCGTTGGCGCACCGAACACCATATATTTT.

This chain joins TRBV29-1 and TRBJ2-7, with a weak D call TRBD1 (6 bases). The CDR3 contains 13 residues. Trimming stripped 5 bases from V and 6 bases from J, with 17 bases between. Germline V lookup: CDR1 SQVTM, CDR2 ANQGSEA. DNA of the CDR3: TGCAGCGTTCGCGACAGGTTAAAGGGCGAGCAGTACTTC. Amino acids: CSVRDRLKGEQYF.

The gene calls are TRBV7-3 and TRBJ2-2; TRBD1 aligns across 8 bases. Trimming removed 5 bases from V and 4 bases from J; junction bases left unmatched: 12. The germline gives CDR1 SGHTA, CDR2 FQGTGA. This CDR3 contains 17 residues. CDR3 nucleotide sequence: TGTGCCAGCAGCCAACCCCAGGGACAGGCCCTCACCGGGGAGCTGTTTTTT. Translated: CASSQPQGQALTGELFF.

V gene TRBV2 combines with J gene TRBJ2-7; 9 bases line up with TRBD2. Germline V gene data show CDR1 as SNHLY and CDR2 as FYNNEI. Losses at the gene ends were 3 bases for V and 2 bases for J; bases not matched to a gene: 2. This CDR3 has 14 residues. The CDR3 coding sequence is TGTGCCAGCAGTGACCTAGCGGGACCCTACGAGCAGTACTTC. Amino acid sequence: CASSDLAGPYEQYF.

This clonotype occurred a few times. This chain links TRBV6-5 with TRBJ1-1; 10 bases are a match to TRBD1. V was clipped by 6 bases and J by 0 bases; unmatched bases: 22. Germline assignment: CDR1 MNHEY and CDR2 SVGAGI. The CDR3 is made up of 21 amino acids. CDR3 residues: CASRRIPTPGQGIVVNTEAFF. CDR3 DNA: TGTGCCAGCAGGCGGATTCCTACACCGGGACAGGGGATCGTGGTGAACACTGAAGCTTTCTTT.

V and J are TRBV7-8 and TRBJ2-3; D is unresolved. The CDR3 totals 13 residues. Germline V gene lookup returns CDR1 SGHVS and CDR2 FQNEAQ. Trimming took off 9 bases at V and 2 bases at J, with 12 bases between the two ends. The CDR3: CASTGWTTDTQYF. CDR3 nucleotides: TGTGCCAGTACTGGATGGACCACAGATACGCAGTATTTT.

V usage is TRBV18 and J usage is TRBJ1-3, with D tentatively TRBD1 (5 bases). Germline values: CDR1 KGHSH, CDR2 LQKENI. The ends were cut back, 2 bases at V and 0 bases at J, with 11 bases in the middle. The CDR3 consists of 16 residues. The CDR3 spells CASSPSGVTSGNTIYF. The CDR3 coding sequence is TGTGCCAGCTCACCATCGGGGGTGACCTCTGGAAACACCATATATTTT. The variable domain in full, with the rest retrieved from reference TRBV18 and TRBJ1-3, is NAGVMQNPRHLVRRRGQEARLRCSPMKGHSHVYWYRQLPEEGLKFMVYLQKENIIDESGMPKERFSAEFPKEGPSILRIQQVVRGDSAAYFCASSPSGVTSGNTIYFGEGSWLTVV.

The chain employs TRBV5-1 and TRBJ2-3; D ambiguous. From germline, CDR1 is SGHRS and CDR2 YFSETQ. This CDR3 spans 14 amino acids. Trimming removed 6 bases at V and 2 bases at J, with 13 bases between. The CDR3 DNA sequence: TGCGCCAGCAAGGCGGCAGATGCCACAGATACGCAGTATTTT. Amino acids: CASKAADATDTQYF.

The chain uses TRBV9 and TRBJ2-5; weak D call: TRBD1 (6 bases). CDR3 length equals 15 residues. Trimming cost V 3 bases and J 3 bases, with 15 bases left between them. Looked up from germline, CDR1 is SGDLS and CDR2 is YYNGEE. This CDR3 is CASSASGHRKETQYF. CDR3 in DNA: TGTGCCAGCAGCGCCTCGGGACACCGGAAAGAGACCCAGTACTTC.

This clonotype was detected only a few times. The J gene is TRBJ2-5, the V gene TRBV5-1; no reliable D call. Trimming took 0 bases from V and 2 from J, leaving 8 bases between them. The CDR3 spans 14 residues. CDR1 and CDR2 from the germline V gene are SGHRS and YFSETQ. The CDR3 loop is CASSLERVQETQYF. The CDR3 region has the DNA TGCGCCAGCAGCTTGGAGAGAGTTCAAGAGACCCAGTACTTC.

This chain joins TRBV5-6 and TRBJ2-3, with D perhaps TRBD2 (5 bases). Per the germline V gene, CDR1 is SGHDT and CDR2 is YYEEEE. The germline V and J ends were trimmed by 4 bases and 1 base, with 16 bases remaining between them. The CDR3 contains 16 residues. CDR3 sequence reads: CASSDLTLGGTDTQYF. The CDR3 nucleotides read TGTGCCAGCAGCGACCTAACACTCGGGGGCACAGATACGCAGTATTTT.

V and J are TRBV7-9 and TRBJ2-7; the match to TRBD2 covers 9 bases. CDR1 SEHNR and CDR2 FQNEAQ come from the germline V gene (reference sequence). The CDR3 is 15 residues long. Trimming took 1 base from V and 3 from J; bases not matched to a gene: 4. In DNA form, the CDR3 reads TGTGCCAGCAGCTTAGGTAGCGGGGGATTCTACGAGCAGTACTTC. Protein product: CASSLGSGGFYEQYF.

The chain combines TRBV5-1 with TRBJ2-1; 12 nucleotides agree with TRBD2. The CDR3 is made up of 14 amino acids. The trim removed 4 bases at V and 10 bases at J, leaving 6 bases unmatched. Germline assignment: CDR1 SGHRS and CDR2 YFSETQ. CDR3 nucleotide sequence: TGCGCCAGCAGCCGGACTAGCGGGGAGAGAGAGCAGTTCTTC. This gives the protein CASSRTSGEREQFF.

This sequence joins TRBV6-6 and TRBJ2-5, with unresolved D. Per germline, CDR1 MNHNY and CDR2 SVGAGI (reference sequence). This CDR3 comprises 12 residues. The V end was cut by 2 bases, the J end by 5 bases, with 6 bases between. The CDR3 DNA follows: TGTGCCAGCAGTTACCCTGGGGAGACCCAGTACTTC. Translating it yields CASSYPGETQYF.

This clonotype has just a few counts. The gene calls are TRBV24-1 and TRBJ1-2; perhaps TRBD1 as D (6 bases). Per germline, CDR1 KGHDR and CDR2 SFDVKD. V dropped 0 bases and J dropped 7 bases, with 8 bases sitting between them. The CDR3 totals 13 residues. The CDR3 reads CATSDLPRGGYTF. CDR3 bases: TGTGCCACCAGTGATTTGCCCAGGGGTGGCTACACCTTC.

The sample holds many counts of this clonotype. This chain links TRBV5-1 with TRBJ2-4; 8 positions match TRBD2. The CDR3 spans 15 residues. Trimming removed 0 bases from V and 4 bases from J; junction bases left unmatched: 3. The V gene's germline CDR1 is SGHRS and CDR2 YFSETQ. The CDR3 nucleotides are TGCGCCAGCAGCTTGGCCGGCGGGGGGAAAAACATTCAGTACTTC. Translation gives CASSLAGGGKNIQYF.

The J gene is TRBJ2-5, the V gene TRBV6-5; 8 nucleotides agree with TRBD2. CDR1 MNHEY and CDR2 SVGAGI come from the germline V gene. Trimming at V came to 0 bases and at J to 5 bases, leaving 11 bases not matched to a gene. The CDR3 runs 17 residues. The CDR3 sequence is CASSYSQSGSGIETQYF. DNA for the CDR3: TGTGCCAGCAGTTACTCCCAGAGCGGGAGCGGGATCGAGACCCAGTACTTC.

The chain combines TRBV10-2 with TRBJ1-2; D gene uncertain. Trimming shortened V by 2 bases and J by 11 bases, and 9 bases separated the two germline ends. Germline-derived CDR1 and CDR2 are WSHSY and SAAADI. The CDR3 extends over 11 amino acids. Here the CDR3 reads CASSEESRYTF. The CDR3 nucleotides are TGCGCCAGCAGTGAGGAATCGCGGTACACCTTC.

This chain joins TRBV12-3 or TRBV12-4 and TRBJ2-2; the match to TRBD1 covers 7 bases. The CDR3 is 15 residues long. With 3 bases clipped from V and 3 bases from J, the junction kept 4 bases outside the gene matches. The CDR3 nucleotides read TGTGCCAGCAGTTTCCGGGACAGCCACACCGGGGAGCTGTTTTTT. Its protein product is CASSFRDSHTGELFF.